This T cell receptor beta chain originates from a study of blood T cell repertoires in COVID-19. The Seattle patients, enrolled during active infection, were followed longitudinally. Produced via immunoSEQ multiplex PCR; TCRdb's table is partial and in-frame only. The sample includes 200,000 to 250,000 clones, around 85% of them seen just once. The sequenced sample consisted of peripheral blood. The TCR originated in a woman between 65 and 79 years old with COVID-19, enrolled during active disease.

For the CDR3, the DNA is TGTGCCAGCAGCCGATTGACTAGCGGGAATGGTGAGCAGTACTTC. Translated, it gives CASSRLTSGNGEQYF. The chain links TRBV6-2 or TRBV6-3 to TRBJ2-7; 11 positions agree with TRBD2. Germline CDR1 MNHEY, CDR2 SVGEGT. V lost 6 bases, J lost 7 bases, and 11 bases stayed unmatched. The CDR3 runs 15 residues.